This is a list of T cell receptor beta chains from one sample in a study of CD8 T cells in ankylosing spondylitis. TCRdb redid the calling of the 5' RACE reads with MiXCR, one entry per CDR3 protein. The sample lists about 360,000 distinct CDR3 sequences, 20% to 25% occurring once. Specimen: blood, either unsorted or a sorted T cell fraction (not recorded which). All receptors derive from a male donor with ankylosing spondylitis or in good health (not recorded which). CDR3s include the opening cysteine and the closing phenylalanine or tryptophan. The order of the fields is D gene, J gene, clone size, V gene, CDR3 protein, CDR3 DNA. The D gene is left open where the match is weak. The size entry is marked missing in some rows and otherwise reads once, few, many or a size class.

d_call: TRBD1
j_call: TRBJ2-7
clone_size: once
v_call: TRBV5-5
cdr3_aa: CASSLWTGGPYEQYF
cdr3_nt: TGTGCCAGCAGCTTGTGGACAGGGGGCCCCTACGAGCAGTACTTC

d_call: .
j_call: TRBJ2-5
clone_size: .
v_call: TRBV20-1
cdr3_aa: CSASPGGETQYF
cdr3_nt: TGCAGTGCTAGCCCGGGCGGGGAGACCCAGTACTTC

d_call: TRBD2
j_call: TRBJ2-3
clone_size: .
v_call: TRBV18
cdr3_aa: CASSPPGGSTDTQYF
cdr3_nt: TGTGCCAGCTCACCCCCGGGGGGGAGCACAGATACGCAGTATTTT

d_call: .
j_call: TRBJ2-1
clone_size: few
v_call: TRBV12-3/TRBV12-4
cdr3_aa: CASSPTSSNLNEQFF
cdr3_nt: TGTGCCAGCAGCCCAACTAGTAGCAATCTTAATGAGCAGTTCTTC

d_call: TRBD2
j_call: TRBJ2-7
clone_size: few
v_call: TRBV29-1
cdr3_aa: CSVDRTSGGAYYEQYF
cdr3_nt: TGCAGCGTTGATCGGACTAGCGGGGGGGCTTACTACGAGCAGTACTTC

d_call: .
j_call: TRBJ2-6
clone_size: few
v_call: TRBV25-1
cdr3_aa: CASFDSSAGANVLTF
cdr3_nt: TGTGCCAGCTTTGACAGCTCGGCTGGGGCCAACGTCCTGACTTTC

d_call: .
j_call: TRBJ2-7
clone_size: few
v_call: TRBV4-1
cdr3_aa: CASTGLHSYEQYF
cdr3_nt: TGCGCCAGCACGGGACTCCACTCCTACGAGCAGTACTTC

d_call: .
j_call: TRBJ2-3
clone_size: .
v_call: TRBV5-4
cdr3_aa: CASSFPPLNLTDTQYF
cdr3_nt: TGTGCCAGCAGCTTTCCCCCATTGAATCTCACAGATACGCAGTATTTT

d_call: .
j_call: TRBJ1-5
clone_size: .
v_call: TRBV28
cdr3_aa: CASSKTVSNQPQHF
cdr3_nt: TGTGCCAGCAGCAAGACAGTTAGCAATCAGCCCCAGCATTTT

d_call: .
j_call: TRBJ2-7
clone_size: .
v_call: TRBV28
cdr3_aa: CATTTGAYEQYF
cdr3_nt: TGTGCCACTACGACAGGAGCCTACGAGCAGTACTTC